The clone carrying this T cell receptor beta chain was counted between two and nine times. Germline V gene sequence: CDR1 MNHEY, CDR2 SMNVEV (reference sequence). Trimming took 6 bases from V and 9 from J, leaving 18 bases between them. CDR3 length equals 13 residues. Authors' analysis steps: Cell counts per sample came from amplifying reference gene primers. Here immunoSEQ multiplex PCR was the method, and the copy in TCRdb shows in-frame clones only, minus some. The V and J calls and clone size are taken from that table; D and trimming were inferred from the DNA. Altogether 150,000 or so clones are present, about 80% being singletons, with the ten largest covering about 8.4%. The sample originates from a study of blood T cell repertoires in COVID-19. Study at large: COVID-19 samples collected from the United States, Italy and Spain covered acute and convalescent phases. Sources were T cells, B-cell-depleted T cells, or PBMCs; the material itself was cDNA or gDNA.

The sample comprised peripheral blood. This chain links TRBV27 with TRBJ2-7; TRBD2 might be the D (5 bases). The receptor was derived from a woman in her 70s with acute or convalescent COVID-19. In DNA, the CDR3 is TGTGCCAGCAGCCCCATGGGCCTAGAGGGGCAGTACTTC. Amino acid sequence: CASSPMGLEGQYF.